This is a list of T cell receptor beta chains from one sample in a study of blood T cell repertoires in COVID-19. Profiled with immunoSEQ multiplex PCR; TCRdb holds only in-frame clones, not every one. Of over 110,000 clones listed, nearly 85% are singletons. What was sequenced was PBMCs or T cells enriched from blood (not recorded which). Source of these receptors: a man in his fifties or sixties in a cohort exposed to, infected with or recovered from COVID-19 (not recorded which). Both conserved end residues are part of each CDR3. Fields, in order: J gene, V gene, D gene, clone size, CDR3 protein, CDR3 DNA. The D gene is left open where the match is weak. Clone size appears in some rows only: once, few, many, or a class for an expanded clone.

J gene: TRBJ1-1
V gene: TRBV7-8
D gene: NA
clone size: few
CDR3 protein: CASSVDTNTEAFF
CDR3 DNA: TGTGCCAGCAGCGTGGACACGAACACTGAAGCTTTCTTT

J gene: TRBJ2-1
V gene: TRBV28
D gene: NA
clone size: NA
CDR3 protein: CASSARDEQFF
CDR3 DNA: TGTGCCAGCAGCGCCAGGGATGAGCAGTTCTTC

J gene: TRBJ2-1
V gene: TRBV6-5
D gene: TRBD1
clone size: NA
CDR3 protein: CASSYSRTGSYNEQFF
CDR3 DNA: TGTGCCAGCAGTTACTCAAGGACAGGGTCCTACAATGAGCAGTTCTTC

J gene: TRBJ2-3
V gene: TRBV4-3
D gene: TRBD2
clone size: NA
CDR3 protein: CASSQGGLDTDTQYF
CDR3 DNA: TGCGCCAGCAGCCAAGGGGGACTAGACACAGATACGCAGTATTTT

J gene: TRBJ2-1
V gene: TRBV4-1
D gene: NA
clone size: NA
CDR3 protein: CASSQVNLITYNEQFF
CDR3 DNA: TGCGCCAGCAGCCAAGTAAATCTTATAACCTACAATGAGCAGTTCTTC

J gene: TRBJ1-6
V gene: TRBV27
D gene: TRBD1
clone size: NA
CDR3 protein: CASSFFTGVDSPLHF
CDR3 DNA: TGTGCCAGCAGTTTCTTCACAGGGGTGGATTCACCCCTCCACTTT

J gene: TRBJ2-6
V gene: TRBV5-1
D gene: TRBD1
clone size: NA
CDR3 protein: CASSFTPGQISSGANVLTF
CDR3 DNA: TGCGCCAGCTCCTTCACTCCGGGACAGATAAGCTCTGGGGCCAACGTCCTGACTTTC

J gene: TRBJ1-2
V gene: TRBV28
D gene: NA
clone size: NA
CDR3 protein: CASSSTRYTF
CDR3 DNA: TGTGCCAGCAGTTCGACACGCTACACCTTC

J gene: TRBJ2-7
V gene: TRBV5-4
D gene: TRBD1
clone size: NA
CDR3 protein: CASSLTGERSYEQYF
CDR3 DNA: TGTGCCAGCAGCCTGACAGGGGAGCGGTCCTACGAGCAGTACTTC

J gene: TRBJ2-7
V gene: TRBV7-3
D gene: TRBD2
clone size: NA
CDR3 protein: CASSVAIAGPYEQYF
CDR3 DNA: TGTGCCAGCAGCGTCGCTATAGCGGGGCCCTACGAGCAGTACTTC

J gene: TRBJ1-2
V gene: TRBV5-1
D gene: NA
clone size: NA
CDR3 protein: CASSLGGFSKGYTF
CDR3 DNA: TGCGCCAGCAGCTTGGGGGGCTTCTCGAAGGGCTACACCTTC

J gene: TRBJ2-3
V gene: TRBV15
D gene: TRBD2
clone size: NA
CDR3 protein: CATSTGLAGITDTQYF
CDR3 DNA: TGTGCCACCAGCACGGGACTAGCGGGGATCACAGATACGCAGTATTTT

J gene: TRBJ2-7
V gene: TRBV5-4
D gene: TRBD1
clone size: NA
CDR3 protein: CASSSGGPSYEQYF
CDR3 DNA: TGTGCCAGCAGCTCAGGGGGCCCGTCCTACGAGCAGTACTTC

J gene: TRBJ1-2
V gene: TRBV28
D gene: NA
clone size: NA
CDR3 protein: CASSPVGGTHSKESGYTF
CDR3 DNA: TGTGCCAGCAGTCCCGTCGGGGGGACCCACTCCAAAGAGAGTGGCTACACCTTC

J gene: TRBJ1-4
V gene: TRBV27
D gene: TRBD1
clone size: NA
CDR3 protein: CASSSGQGGNEKLFF
CDR3 DNA: TGTGCCAGCAGTTCCGGACAGGGGGGAAATGAAAAACTGTTTTTT

J gene: TRBJ2-5
V gene: TRBV2
D gene: TRBD1
clone size: NA
CDR3 protein: CASRDKTGKTETQYF
CDR3 DNA: TGTGCCAGCAGAGACAAGACAGGGAAGACGGAGACCCAGTACTTC

J gene: TRBJ2-7
V gene: TRBV5-4
D gene: TRBD1
clone size: NA
CDR3 protein: CASSGTGTSYEQYF
CDR3 DNA: TGTGCCAGCTCAGGGACAGGGACATCTTACGAGCAGTACTTC

J gene: TRBJ2-3
V gene: TRBV4-1
D gene: TRBD2
clone size: NA
CDR3 protein: CASASGLTGTDTQYF
CDR3 DNA: TGCGCCAGCGCTAGCGGACTCACGGGCACAGATACGCAGTATTTT

J gene: TRBJ2-2
V gene: TRBV2
D gene: NA
clone size: NA
CDR3 protein: CASSADTVGELFF
CDR3 DNA: TGTGCCAGCAGTGCAGATACAGTCGGGGAGCTGTTTTTT

J gene: TRBJ2-7
V gene: TRBV5-6
D gene: NA
clone size: NA
CDR3 protein: CASSLVNEQYF
CDR3 DNA: TGTGCCAGCAGCTTGGTAAACGAGCAGTACTTC

J gene: TRBJ2-5
V gene: TRBV20-1
D gene: NA
clone size: NA
CDR3 protein: CSATGGETQYF
CDR3 DNA: TGCAGTGCCACTGGAGGAGAGACCCAGTACTTC

J gene: TRBJ2-2
V gene: TRBV3-1/TRBV3-2
D gene: NA
clone size: NA
CDR3 protein: CASSQVSTGELFF
CDR3 DNA: TGTGCCAGCAGCCAAGTTTCTACCGGGGAGCTGTTTTTT

J gene: TRBJ1-2
V gene: TRBV7-9
D gene: NA
clone size: NA
CDR3 protein: CASSLQGIDGYTF
CDR3 DNA: TGTGCCAGCAGCTTACAGGGAATAGATGGCTACACCTTC

J gene: TRBJ1-2
V gene: TRBV7-8
D gene: NA
clone size: NA
CDR3 protein: CASSQQYSNYGYTF
CDR3 DNA: TGTGCCAGCAGCCAACAGTATTCAAACTATGGCTACACCTTC

J gene: TRBJ2-6
V gene: TRBV24-1
D gene: TRBD1
clone size: NA
CDR3 protein: CATSDPRGFGANVLTF
CDR3 DNA: TGTGCCACCAGTGATCCCAGGGGGTTTGGGGCCAACGTCCTGACTTTC